The present TCR beta chain was sequenced within a study of blood T cell repertoires in COVID-19. Looking at the study overall: Samples of COVID-19 (acute and convalescent) were obtained from the United States, Italy and Spain. The analysed material was cDNA or gDNA that came from T cells, B-cell-depleted T cells, or PBMCs.

Original methodology: For nucleated cells, counts were estimated from reference gene primer amplification. Repertoires were generated with immunoSEQ multiplex PCR, while TCRdb's copy carries only in-frame clones and drops some. V and J calls and clone size come straight from that table; D and trimming were deduced from the DNA. This sample carries over 90,000 clones, approximately 80% of them seen once, and the ten largest clones take around 4.3%. With V trimmed by 0 bases and J by 0 bases, 8 bases remained unmatched. CDR1 LGHNA and CDR2 YNFKEQ come from the germline V gene. There are 18 residues in the CDR3.

What was sequenced was peripheral blood. The receptor was isolated from a human donor in a cohort sampled during active COVID-19. V and J are TRBV4-2 and TRBJ1-3, with 7 bases that match TRBD1. The CDR3 DNA reads TGTGCCAGCAGCCAAGATCCGTCAGGGGGAAGCTCTGGAAACACCATATATTTT. It encodes CASSQDPSGGSSGNTIYF.